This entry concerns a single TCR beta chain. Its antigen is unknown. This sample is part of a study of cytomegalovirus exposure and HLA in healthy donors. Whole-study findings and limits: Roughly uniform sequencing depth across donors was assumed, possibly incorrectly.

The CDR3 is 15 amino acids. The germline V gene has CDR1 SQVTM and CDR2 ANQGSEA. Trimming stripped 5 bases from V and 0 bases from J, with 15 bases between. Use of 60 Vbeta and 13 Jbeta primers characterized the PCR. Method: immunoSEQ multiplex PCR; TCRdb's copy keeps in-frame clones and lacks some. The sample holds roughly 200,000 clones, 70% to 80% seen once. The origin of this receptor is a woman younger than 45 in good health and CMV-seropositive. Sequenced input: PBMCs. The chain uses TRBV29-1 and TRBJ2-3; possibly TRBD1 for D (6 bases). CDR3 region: CSVLSGHASTDTQYF. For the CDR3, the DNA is TGCAGCGTTCTGTCGGGACACGCGAGCACAGATACGCAGTATTTT.